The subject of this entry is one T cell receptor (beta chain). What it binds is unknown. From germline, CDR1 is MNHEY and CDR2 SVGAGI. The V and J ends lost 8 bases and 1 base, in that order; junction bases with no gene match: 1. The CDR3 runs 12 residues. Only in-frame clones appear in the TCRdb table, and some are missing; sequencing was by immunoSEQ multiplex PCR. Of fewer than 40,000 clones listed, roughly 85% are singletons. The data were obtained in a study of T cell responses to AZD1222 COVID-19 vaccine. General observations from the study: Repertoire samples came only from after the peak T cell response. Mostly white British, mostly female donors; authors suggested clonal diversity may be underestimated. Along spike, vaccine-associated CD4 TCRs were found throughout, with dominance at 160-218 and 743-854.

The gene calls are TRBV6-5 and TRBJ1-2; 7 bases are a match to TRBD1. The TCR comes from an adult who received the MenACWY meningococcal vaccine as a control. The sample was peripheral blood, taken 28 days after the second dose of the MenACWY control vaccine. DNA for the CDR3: TGTGCCAGCCACAGGGGTAACTATGGCTACACCTTC. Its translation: CASHRGNYGYTF.